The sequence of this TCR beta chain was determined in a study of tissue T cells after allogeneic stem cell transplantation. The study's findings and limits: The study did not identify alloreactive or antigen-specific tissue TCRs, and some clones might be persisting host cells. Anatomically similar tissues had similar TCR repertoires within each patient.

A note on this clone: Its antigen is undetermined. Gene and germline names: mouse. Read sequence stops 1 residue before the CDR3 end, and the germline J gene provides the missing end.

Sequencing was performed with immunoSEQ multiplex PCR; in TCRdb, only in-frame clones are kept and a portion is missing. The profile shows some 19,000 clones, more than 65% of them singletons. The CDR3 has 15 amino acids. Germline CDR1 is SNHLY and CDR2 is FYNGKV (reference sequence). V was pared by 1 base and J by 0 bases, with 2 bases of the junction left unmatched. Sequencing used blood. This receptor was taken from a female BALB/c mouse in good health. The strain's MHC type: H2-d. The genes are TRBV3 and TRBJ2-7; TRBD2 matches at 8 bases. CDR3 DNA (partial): TGTGCCAGCAGCTTAGAGGGGGGGCGCTCCTATGAACAGTAC. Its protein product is CASSLEGGRSYEQY. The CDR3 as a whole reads CASSLEGGRSYEQYF.